Listed below are T cell receptor beta chains from one sample, sequenced in a study of spatial heterogeneity in lung cancer. In TCRdb, the 5' RACE reads were re-called with MiXCR into one record per CDR3 protein. The data hold about 94,000 distinct CDR3 sequences, with 15% to 20% observed a single time. Source: PBMCs, taken at follow-up. The receptors were gathered from a male donor with early-stage non-small cell lung cancer. The CDR3 runs from the conserved cysteine through the conserved F or W. A D gene is named only where the DNA matches it firmly. The size field is filled for only some rows; it gives once, few, many or a size class.

>.|TRBJ2-4|TRBD2|TRBV7-9
CASSLAVAGGIQYF
TGTGCCAGCAGCTTAGCGGTAGCCGGGGGGATTCAGTACTTC
>few|TRBJ1-1|.|TRBV9
CASSVGTRGPTEAFF
TGTGCCAGCAGCGTAGGGACACGGGGCCCCACTGAAGCTTTCTTT
>few|TRBJ2-1|TRBD2|TRBV15
CATSREGWLASGNNEQFF
TGTGCCACCAGCAGAGAGGGTTGGTTGGCTAGCGGAAACAATGAGCAGTTCTTC
>.|TRBJ1-2|TRBD1|TRBV7-2
CASSLNPGQGAKYGYTF
TGTGCCAGCAGCCTAAACCCGGGACAGGGGGCGAAGTATGGCTACACCTTC
>.|TRBJ2-1|.|TRBV6-1
CASSKDPGVYNEQFF
TGTGCCAGCAGTAAAGACCCCGGCGTCTACAATGAGCAGTTCTTC
>.|TRBJ1-1|.|TRBV20-1
CSARDQGRAFF
TGCAGTGCTAGAGATCAAGGTCGGGCTTTCTTT
>.|TRBJ1-5|.|TRBV29-1
CSVELTGGQPQHF
TGCAGCGTTGAGCTAACAGGAGGTCAGCCCCAGCATTTT
>few|TRBJ2-1|.|TRBV7-6
CASSRYNEQFF
TGTGCCAGCAGCCGCTACAATGAGCAGTTCTTC
>.|TRBJ1-3|.|TRBV25-1
CASKEGAYGNTIYF
TGTGCCAGCAAAGAGGGCGCCTATGGAAACACCATATATTTT
>.|TRBJ2-2|TRBD1|TRBV2
CASRSPTGDITGELFF
TGTGCCAGCAGATCTCCTACAGGGGATATCACCGGGGAGCTGTTTTTT
>many|TRBJ2-1|TRBD2|TRBV20-1
CSAPVRLAGSYNEQFF
TGCAGTGCTCCAGTACGACTAGCTGGCTCCTACAATGAGCAGTTCTTC
>.|TRBJ2-5|.|TRBV20-1
CSGGVQETQYF
TGCAGTGGAGGAGTGCAAGAGACCCAGTACTTC
>.|TRBJ1-3|TRBD1|TRBV2
CATTTRGRNTIYF
TGTGCCACAACGACCAGGGGGCGAAACACCATATATTTT
>.|TRBJ2-2|TRBD2|TRBV7-3
CASSLASGYTGELFF
TGTGCCAGCAGCTTAGCTAGCGGGTACACCGGGGAGCTGTTTTTT
>.|TRBJ1-2|.|TRBV4-1
CASSQDEAVGYGYTF
TGCGCCAGCAGCCAAGATGAGGCGGTGGGCTATGGCTACACCTTC
>.|TRBJ1-2|TRBD1|TRBV24-1
CATSDPGGSTGYTF
TGTGCCACCAGTGACCCAGGGGGCTCCACTGGCTACACCTTC
>many|TRBJ2-7|.|TRBV20-1
CSARDPRGYEQYF
TGCAGTGCTAGAGATCCACGAGGGTACGAGCAGTACTTC